This T cell receptor beta chain originates from a study of blood T cell repertoires in COVID-19 (dated by TCRdb to 2018 to 2021). With respect to the entire study: The collaborator samples originated in the United States, Italy and Spain and spanned the acute and convalescent phases of COVID-19. The material from the prospective study consisted of cDNA or gDNA derived from T cells, B-cell-depleted T cells, or PBMCs. The dataset comprised deeply sampled blood TCRbeta repertoires from subjects exposed to, actively infected with, or recovered from COVID-19. The repertoires were made available in a free public database intended to serve as a resource for research on the immune response to SARS-CoV-2. Samples were obtained from the ongoing ImmuneRACE study (first 160 participants) and from 1,200 or so subjects provided by 6 global collaborators. Sample metadata almost always included a de-identified subject ID, COVID-19 status, age in years and sex. Where HLA class I and class II types were available, the types were taken from metadata supplied by the sample provider, not from assay-based typing.

Each collaborating institution followed its own protocols to collect whole blood in K2EDTA tubes. For TCRbeta analysis, collaborators shipped samples in one of three forms: frozen whole blood, isolated PBMCs, or DNA extracted from either of those sample types. The investigation overall reported the following: The amount of clinical and demographic metadata varied by source and participant and was provided uncurated.

TCRbeta CDR3 regions were amplified from genomic DNA by means of the immunoSEQ Assay, a bias-controlled multiplex PCR. Per the original workflow: Within the assay, amplification of reference gene primers was used to estimate how many nucleated cells each sample contained. Sequence reads were collapsed and filtered to measure the absolute abundance of every unique TCRbeta CDR3 rearrangement. For each sample, productive Simpson clonality was calculated as the square root of Simpson's diversity index over productive rearrangements. Drawn from immuneACCESS, this table holds only the in-frame rearrangements with V and J called that TCRdb kept. Clones are partly lost; checked studies trace under half to an unresolved V gene and leave the rest unexplained. The DNA was the basis for D and trimming; V, J and clone size are from that table. This sample comprises under 150,000 clones, around 89% of them detected only once. The ten largest clones add up to 25% to 30% of the sample.

This clone came up once. There is no known antigen for this receptor. No quality values exist for individual bases; no much larger clone is one base distant. V is pruned by 5 bases and J by 2 bases, leaving 7 bases of the junction without a gene match. The CDR3 contains 16 residues, cysteine and phenylalanine counted. Only the CDR3 part of the read is kept: 48 bases, read in frame from the first base. As encoded in the germline V gene, CDR1 is MGHDK while CDR2 is SYGVNS. This receptor was taken from a human donor in a cohort sampled during active COVID-19. The sequenced sample consisted of peripheral blood. The chain is encoded by TRBV25-1 joined to TRBJ2-3, with 10 central nucleotides matching TRBD2. The CDR3: CASSMIAGGLTDTQYF. The DNA sequence reads TGTGCCAGCAGTATGATAGCGGGGGGACTCACAGATACGCAGTATTTT.